The rows below give T cell receptor beta chains drawn from one sample of a study of long-term antiretroviral therapy in people with HIV. Profiled with immunoSEQ multiplex PCR; TCRdb holds only in-frame clones, not every one. This sample has fewer than 20,000 clones; 88% occur once, and the top ten carry around 12%. This specimen was unsorted PBMCs, taken 6.9 years after starting antiretroviral therapy. These receptors originate from a man over 45 with HIV. Each CDR3 is given with its conserved first and last residue. A D gene is named only where the DNA matches it firmly. Rows give clone size only sometimes, using once, few, many, or a class for an expanded clone.

clone size	D gene	J gene	V gene	CDR3 protein	CDR3 DNA
few	.	TRBJ1-2	TRBV27	CASSLNWSNYGYTF	TGTGCCAGCAGTTTAAACTGGTCTAACTATGGCTACACCTTC
.	TRBD2	TRBJ2-7	TRBV7-6	CASSLVGTSGSYEQYF	TGTGCCAGCAGCTTAGTGGGGACTAGCGGGTCCTACGAGCAGTACTTC
.	.	TRBJ1-1	TRBV7-9	CASSDYFGPTIVYTEAFF	TGTGCCAGCAGCGATTACTTCGGCCCGACAATCGTGTATACTGAAGCTTTCTTT
.	.	TRBJ2-7	TRBV5-1	CASSSPSPYEQYF	TGCGCCAGCAGCTCCCCCAGTCCCTACGAGCAGTACTTC
.	TRBD2	TRBJ2-1	TRBV7-6	CASSLSSSGRGNEQLF	TGTGCCAGCAGCTTATCCTCTAGCGGGAGGGGAAATGAGCAGCTCTTC
few	TRBD2	TRBJ2-7	TRBV7-2	CASTLAGGSYEQYF	TGTGCCAGCACTTTAGCGGGAGGGTCCTACGAGCAGTACTTC
.	.	TRBJ2-1	TRBV28	CASSLLPSGTYNEQFF	TGTGCCAGCAGTTTATTGCCGAGCGGCACCTACAATGAGCAGTTCTTC
.	.	TRBJ2-2	TRBV11-1	CASSLPENTGELFF	TGTGCCAGCAGCTTACCGGAGAACACCGGGGAGCTGTTTTTT
.	TRBD2	TRBJ2-2	TRBV27	CASSPAGINTGELFF	TGTGCCAGCAGTCCAGCGGGGATAAACACCGGGGAGCTGTTTTTT
.	.	TRBJ1-1	TRBV5-5	CASSLMGGTEAFF	TGTGCCAGCAGTTTGATGGGGGGCACTGAAGCTTTCTTT
.	TRBD2	TRBJ2-3	TRBV30	CAGISGRAADTQYF	TGTGCCGGAATTAGCGGGAGGGCGGCAGATACGCAGTATTTT
few	.	TRBJ2-7	TRBV5-6	CASSLAASPYEQYF	TGTGCCAGCAGCTTGGCGGCCAGCCCCTACGAGCAGTACTTC
.	TRBD1	TRBJ1-2	TRBV9	CASSVNPTPGQANYGYTF	TGTGCCAGCAGCGTTAACCCCACCCCGGGACAGGCAAACTATGGCTACACCTTC
.	.	TRBJ2-2	TRBV19	CASSLRQGGTGELFF	TGTGCCAGTAGCCTAAGACAGGGAGGTACCGGGGAGCTGTTTTTT
few	.	TRBJ1-5	TRBV7-8	CASSYLVGGINQPQHF	TGTGCCAGCAGCTACCTCGTCGGGGGGATCAATCAGCCCCAGCATTTT
.	TRBD2	TRBJ2-7	TRBV6-6	CASSYTGTSSYEQYF	TGTGCCAGCAGTTATACCGGGACTAGTAGTTACGAGCAGTACTTC
.	.	TRBJ1-1	TRBV19	CASFHPRDTRQAFF	TGTGCCAGTTTTCACCCGCGGGACACACGCCAAGCTTTCTTT
.	.	TRBJ1-1	TRBV14	CASSLVSFFGRGTEAFF	TGTGCCAGCAGCCTTGTATCCTTCTTCGGGCGCGGGACTGAAGCTTTCTTT
.	.	TRBJ1-6	TRBV27	CASSYTSNSPLHF	TGTGCCAGCAGTTACACAAGTAATTCACCCCTCCACTTT
.	.	TRBJ2-2	TRBV30	CAWSPQNTGELFF	TGTGCCTGGAGTCCCCAAAACACCGGGGAGCTGTTTTTT
.	TRBD1	TRBJ2-4	TRBV27	CASSSQGAGKNIQYF	TGTGCCAGCAGTTCCCAGGGGGCTGGCAAAAACATTCAGTACTTC
.	TRBD2	TRBJ2-1	TRBV6-5	CASSYSRAGEEQFF	TGTGCCAGCAGTTACTCAAGAGCGGGAGAAGAGCAGTTCTTC
.	.	TRBJ2-1	TRBV7-6	CASSSSHKSGIFF	TGTGCCAGCAGCTCATCCCATAAGTCAGGTATTTTCTTC
.	.	TRBJ2-5	TRBV9	CASSQGGKETQYF	TGTGCCAGCAGCCAGGGGGGGAAAGAGACCCAGTACTTC
.	.	TRBJ2-5	TRBV7-2	CASNNLLGETQYF	TGTGCCAGCAATAACCTTTTGGGGGAGACCCAGTACTTC
.	.	TRBJ2-1	TRBV9	CASSEAISYNEQFF	TGTGCCAGTTCAGAGGCTATCTCCTACAATGAGCAGTTCTTC
.	.	TRBJ1-5	TRBV7-2	CASSLAGGGQPQHF	TGTGCCAGCAGCTTAGCAGGAGGCGGTCAGCCCCAGCATTTT
.	.	TRBJ1-2	TRBV5-5	CASSLPGDSTNYGYTF	TGTGCCAGCAGCTTGCCGGGCGACAGTACTAACTATGGCTACACCTTC
.	.	TRBJ2-1	TRBV27	CASSYLGSGPNEQFF	TGTGCCAGCAGTTACCTGGGGAGCGGCCCCAATGAGCAGTTCTTC
.	.	TRBJ1-1	TRBV11-3	CASSSRAEAEAFF	TGTGCCAGCAGCTCTCGAGCCGAGGCGGAAGCTTTCTTT
.	TRBD1	TRBJ1-5	TRBV2	CASNLGQVHQPQHF	TGTGCCAGCAACCTCGGACAGGTACATCAGCCCCAGCATTTT
.	.	TRBJ2-6	TRBV5-1	CASSLRVGANVLTF	TGCGCCAGCAGCTTGCGGGTGGGGGCCAACGTCCTGACTTTC
.	.	TRBJ2-7	TRBV29-1	CSVRTATYEQYF	TGCAGCGTTAGGACAGCTACCTACGAGCAGTACTTC
.	.	TRBJ1-1	TRBV11-2	CASSLDTGITEAFF	TGTGCCAGCAGCTTAGATACAGGGATCACTGAAGCTTTCTTT
.	TRBD2	TRBJ2-7	TRBV5-5	CASRFSGTYEQYF	TGTGCCAGCAGGTTTAGCGGGACCTACGAGCAGTACTTC
.	.	TRBJ2-5	TRBV6-1	CASRSGRLQETQYF	TGTGCCAGTAGGTCGGGACGCCTCCAAGAGACCCAGTACTTC
.	TRBD2	TRBJ2-3	TRBV28	CASSWGGAADTQYF	TGTGCCAGCAGCTGGGGGGGAGCGGCAGATACGCAGTATTTT
.	.	TRBJ2-7	TRBV11-2	CASSLEAPGGIEQYF	TGTGCCAGCAGCTTAGAGGCTCCAGGGGGGATCGAGCAGTACTTC
.	TRBD2	TRBJ2-7	TRBV29-1	CSVDSSGGYEQYF	TGCAGCGTTGACTCTAGCGGGGGTTACGAGCAGTACTTC
.	.	TRBJ2-5	TRBV5-1	CASSLDPPVWTQYF	TGCGCCAGCAGCTTGGATCCTCCGGTTTGGACCCAGTACTTC
.	TRBD1	TRBJ1-1	TRBV30	CAWSVQGVFEAFF	TGTGCCTGGAGTGTACAGGGGGTTTTCGAAGCTTTCTTT
.	TRBD2	TRBJ2-1	TRBV7-9	CASSLGGASYNEQFF	TGTGCCAGCAGCCTCGGGGGGGCCTCCTACAATGAGCAGTTCTTC
.	TRBD1	TRBJ1-2	TRBV29-1	CSSGQGIYGYTF	TGCAGCTCGGGACAGGGAATCTATGGCTACACCTTC
.	TRBD1	TRBJ2-4	TRBV5-6	CASSLDRAAWGAKNIQYF	TGTGCCAGCAGCCTTGACAGGGCAGCTTGGGGGGCCAAAAACATTCAGTACTTC
.	TRBD1	TRBJ2-3	TRBV9	CASSLTGASTDTQYF	TGTGCCAGCAGCCTGACAGGGGCCAGCACAGATACGCAGTATTTT
.	.	TRBJ2-7	TRBV7-9	CASSFSGTVSHEQYF	TGTGCCAGCAGCTTTAGCGGGACAGTTAGCCACGAGCAGTACTTC
.	TRBD1	TRBJ1-2	TRBV30	CAWRVQGAEGYTF	TGTGCCTGGAGGGTCCAGGGGGCGGAAGGCTACACCTTC
.	.	TRBJ1-1	TRBV5-3	CASSLMGGTEAFF	TGTGCCAGCAGTTTGATGGGGGGCACTGAAGCTTTCTTT
.	TRBD1	TRBJ2-2	TRBV11-3	CASSLQGATGELFF	TGTGCCAGCAGCTTACAGGGGGCGACCGGGGAGCTGTTTTTT
.	.	TRBJ2-2	TRBV19	CASSIESNTGELFF	TGTGCCAGTAGTATAGAAAGTAACACCGGGGAGCTGTTTTTT